This entry lists 16 T cell receptor beta chains sequenced from one sample in a study of blood T cell repertoires in COVID-19. TCRdb's table, derived via immunoSEQ multiplex PCR, lists solely in-frame clones and lacks some. The table records about 220,000 clones, around 83% of them present only once. Material: PBMCs or T cells enriched from blood (not recorded which). The receptors stem from a woman between 35 and 50 years old with acute COVID-19.

This rearrangement joins TRBV9 to TRBJ2-7; 8 bases align to TRBD2. The length of the CDR3 is 14 residues. Unmatched junction bases numbered 7, after V lost 2 bases and J lost 6 bases. The germline V gene has CDR1 SGDLS and CDR2 YYNGEE. CDR3 coding DNA: TGTGCCAGCAGCGTTTCCGGGACTAGTCGCGAGCAGTACTTC. It translates to CASSVSGTSREQYF.

The chain couples TRBV3-1 (or the pseudogene TRBV3-2) to TRBJ2-2, with 10 bases fitting TRBD1. CDR3 size: 15 residues. The germline V gene has CDR1 LGHDT and CDR2 YNNKEL (reference sequence). V shed 5 bases, J shed 7 bases, and the junction held 7 bases outside the gene matches. The CDR3 loop is CASSSSTGGGGELFF. DNA of the CDR3: TGTGCCAGCAGCTCCTCGACAGGGGGCGGCGGGGAGCTGTTTTTT.

This clone occurred once. The V and J genes are TRBV7-2 and TRBJ2-2; 10 bases fit TRBD2. CDR1 is SGHTA and CDR2 is FQGNSA in the germline V gene. J was trimmed by 4 bases and V by 2 bases; bases with no gene match: 4. The length of the CDR3 is 16 residues. In nucleotides, the CDR3 is TGTGCCAGCAGCTTAAGACTAGCGGGTGTCACCGGGGAGCTGTTTTTT. Protein sequence: CASSLRLAGVTGELFF.

This chain links TRBV7-9 with TRBJ1-2; a possible D gene is TRBD1 (5 bases). V was clipped by 4 bases and J by 8 bases, with 8 bases between them. Per the germline V gene, CDR1 is SEHNR and CDR2 is FQNEAQ (reference sequence). CDR3 length: 11 residues. CDR3: CASSSRAGYTF. In DNA form, the CDR3 reads TGTGCCAGCAGCTCCAGGGCCGGCTACACCTTC.

The rearrangement uses TRBV7-3 and TRBJ2-3; D possibly corresponds to TRBD2 (6 bases). This CDR3 comprises 16 residues. The germline gives CDR1 SGHTA, CDR2 FQGTGA. V lost 5 bases and J 5 bases, leaving 20 bases between the germline ends. CDR3 nucleotide sequence: TGTGCCAGCAGCCCCCGAGGAGGATCCGGGGGAGATACGCAGTATTTT. It translates to CASSPRGGSGGDTQYF.

This chain joins TRBV27 and TRBJ2-1; 13 positions agree with TRBD2. J gave up 6 bases and V 2 bases, and 4 bases lay outside the gene matches. CDR3 length equals 16 residues. Germline CDR1 MNHEY, CDR2 SMNVEV (reference sequence). The CDR3 spells CASSLGGTSGINEQFF. CDR3 DNA sequence: TGTGCCAGCAGTTTAGGGGGGACTAGCGGGATCAATGAGCAGTTCTTC.

The rearrangement uses TRBV27 and TRBJ2-7; TRBD1 matches 11 bases. CDR3 length equals 13 residues. The J segment lost 6 bases and the V segment lost 5 bases, leaving 3 bases of the junction unmatched. Germline V gene lookup returns CDR1 MNHEY and CDR2 SMNVEV (reference sequence). Here the CDR3 DNA reads TGTGCCAGCAGTGCCGGGACAGGGGGCGAGCAGTACTTC. Its translation: CASSAGTGGEQYF.

By share, this clone ranks as medium-sized. The CDR3 sequence is CASSLAGGSYGYTF. Here the CDR3 DNA reads TGTGCCAGCAGCTTGGCGGGGGGGAGCTATGGCTACACCTTC. The chain recombines TRBV5-5 with TRBJ1-2; D may be TRBD1 (5 bases). The CDR3 is made up of 14 amino acids. CDR1 is SGHKS, CDR2 YYEKEE, per germline (reference sequence). V gave up 0 bases and J gave up 4 bases, with 10 bases separating them.

This rearrangement joins TRBV15 to TRBJ1-1; a weak D match, TRBD1 (5 bases). This CDR3 spans 15 amino acids. The germline V gene encodes CDR1 LNHNV and CDR2 YYDKDF (reference sequence). Between the trimmed V and J ends, which lost 5 bases and 5 bases, there was a span of 18 bases. The CDR3 loop reads CATSLEGVVGTEAFF. The CDR3 DNA is TGTGCCACCAGCCTGGAAGGGGTGGTTGGGACTGAAGCTTTCTTT.

The genes are TRBV28 and TRBJ1-6; D remains unclear. Trimming removed 7 bases from V and 1 base from J, with 17 bases in between. Germline lookup yields CDR1 MDHEN and CDR2 SYDVKM. This CDR3 has 17 residues. CDR3 region: CASKPMGRVSYNSPLHF. The CDR3 DNA sequence: TGTGCCAGCAAACCCATGGGGAGGGTTTCCTATAATTCACCCCTCCACTTT. The complete variable domain, with remaining parts taken from reference TRBV28 and TRBJ1-6, reads DVKVTQSSRYLVKRTGEKVFLECVQDMDHENMFWYRQDPGLGLRLIYFSYDVKMKEKGDIPEGYSVSREKKERFSLILESASTNQTSMYLCASKPMGRVSYNSPLHFGNGTRLTVT.

This chain uses TRBV6-5 with TRBJ1-2; D may be TRBD1 (5 bases). The CDR3 sequence is 14 residues long. V was trimmed by 6 bases and J by 4 bases, leaving 15 bases between them. The germline V gene has CDR1 MNHEY and CDR2 SVGAGI. In DNA form, the CDR3 reads TGTGCCAGCAGAGCCGACAGTTTCCTCTATGGCTACACCTTC. Translating it yields CASRADSFLYGYTF.

The rearrangement joins TRBV7-8 to TRBJ1-5, with 8 bases fitting TRBD1. The V and J ends lost 5 bases and 6 bases, in that order; junction bases with no gene match: 6. Germline lookup yields CDR1 SGHVS and CDR2 FQNEAQ. This CDR3 spans 14 amino acids. The DNA for the CDR3 is TGTGCCAGCAGCAAGGGACAGGTTGGTCAGCCCCAGCATTTT. The encoded protein is CASSKGQVGQPQHF. The complete variable domain, with remaining parts taken from reference TRBV7-8 and TRBJ1-5, reads GAGVSQSPRYKVAKRGQDVALRCDPISGHVSLFWYQQALGQGPEFLTYFQNEAQLDKSGLPSDRFFAERPEGSVSTLKIQRTQQEDSAVYLCASSKGQVGQPQHFGDGTRLSIL.

This chain links TRBV9 with TRBJ2-2; 10 bases match TRBD2. Looked up from germline, CDR1 is SGDLS and CDR2 is YYNGEE. The trim removed 0 bases at V and 4 bases at J, leaving 6 bases unmatched. The CDR3 runs 17 residues. The CDR3 DNA reads TGTGCCAGCAGCGTAGGTCTAGCGGGAGCGAGCACCGGGGAGCTGTTTTTT. This codes for CASSVGLAGASTGELFF.

This clone turned up a few times. J is TRBJ1-6 and V is TRBV11-2; D uncertain. Germline CDR1 SGHAT, CDR2 FQNNGV. The CDR3 has 14 residues. V was shortened by 1 base and J by 6 bases, with 7 bases between the two germline ends. Here the CDR3 DNA reads TGTGCCAGCAGCTTAGCGCTGGCTAATTCACCCCTCCACTTT. Residues: CASSLALANSPLHF.

The rearrangement links TRBV7-9 to TRBJ2-5, with 9 bases aligning to TRBD2. This CDR3 is built from 14 residues. CDR1 is SEHNR and CDR2 is FQNEAQ in the germline V gene (reference sequence). With 3 bases clipped from V and 6 bases from J, the junction kept 5 bases outside the gene matches. CDR3: CASSFSAGGQTQYF. The CDR3 nucleotides are TGTGCCAGCAGCTTTTCGGCGGGGGGGCAGACCCAGTACTTC.

This sequence joins TRBV7-8 and TRBJ2-3, with D maybe TRBD1 (5 bases). Germline lookup yields CDR1 SGHVS and CDR2 FQNEAQ. The CDR3 extends over 15 amino acids. Trimming took 5 bases from V and 0 from J, leaving 12 bases between them. CDR3 in DNA: TGTGCCAGCAGCCCAGAGGCAGGGAGCACAGATACGCAGTATTTT. This codes for CASSPEAGSTDTQYF.